This TCR beta chain was sequenced during a study of blood T cell repertoires in COVID-19. Study in general: The United States, Italy and Spain supplied acute and convalescent COVID-19 samples. T cells, B-cell-depleted T cells, or PBMCs supplied cDNA or gDNA.

As processed by the authors: Amplification of reference gene primers provided the estimated nucleated cell counts. The protocol was immunoSEQ multiplex PCR, while the TCRdb copy is restricted to in-frame clones and leaves out a portion. D and trimming were read from the DNA, whereas the V and J calls and clone size are those reported in that table. The data contain more than 150,000 clones, around 87% of them singletons. There are 15 residues in the CDR3. CDR1 is LGHNA and CDR2 is YSLEER in the germline V gene. V trimming: 3 bases; J trimming: 4 bases; junction bases outside the gene matches: 6. Sequencing input: peripheral blood. This sequence joins TRBV4-3 and TRBJ1-5; 7 bases line up with TRBD1. The sequence came from a woman in her seventies with COVID-19, enrolled during active disease. For the CDR3, the DNA is TGCGCCAGCAGCCAGAGAGGGGGCGGGAATCAGCCCCAGCATTTT. Protein sequence: CASSQRGGGNQPQHF.